The clone carrying this TCR beta chain has more than one count but fewer than ten. The sample belongs to a study of blood T cell repertoires in COVID-19. TCRdb's copy holds only in-frame clones and misses some; the assay was immunoSEQ multiplex PCR. There are some 200,000 clones in the sample; more than 85% occur only once, and over 7% lies in the top ten. Germline V lookup: CDR1 SGHNT, CDR2 YYREEE (reference sequence). Trimming at V came to 4 bases and at J to 7 bases, leaving 7 bases not matched to a gene. This CDR3 has 14 residues. This chain links TRBV5-4 with TRBJ2-1; 8 bases line up with TRBD2. The TCR sequence derives from a woman older than 75 in a cohort sampled during active or convalescent COVID-19. The specimen sequenced was peripheral blood. This CDR3 is CASSRGLEINEQFF. CDR3 DNA sequence: TGTGCCAGCAGCAGGGGACTAGAAATTAATGAGCAGTTCTTC.